The rows below give T cell receptor beta chains drawn from one sample of a study of blood T cells in healthy people across ages. TCRdb recomputed calls from the 5' RACE reads with MiXCR, one row per CDR3 protein. The sample lists around 800,000 distinct CDR3 sequences; about 45% were seen once. Sequences were obtained from blood. The receptors were sampled from a man older than 75 in good health. Both conserved end residues are part of each CDR3. Fields, in order: J gene, D gene, clone size, V gene, CDR3 DNA, CDR3 protein. D genes are given only for firm matches. The size of a clone is reported for some rows only, either as once, few or many, or as a class for expanded clones.

>TRBJ2-5|.|.|TRBV5-1
TGCGCCAGCAGGGAGGGCGGAAGTACGGAGACCCAGTACTTC
CASREGGSTETQYF
>TRBJ1-3|.|.|TRBV5-1
TGCGCCAGCAGCTCACAGGCCCTAGACAACACCATATATTTT
CASSSQALDNTIYF
>TRBJ2-1|.|.|TRBV2
TGTGCCAGCAGTGACCGGGAGACGGATGAGCAGTTCTTC
CASSDRETDEQFF
>TRBJ2-1|TRBD2|.|TRBV29-1
TGCAGCGTTGGTCCCCCTAGCGGGATGAGCTCCTACAATGAGCAGTTCTTC
CSVGPPSGMSSYNEQFF
>TRBJ1-1|.|.|TRBV30
TGTGCCTGGCGGGGGCGGGGGATGAACACTGAAGCTTTCTTT
CAWRGRGMNTEAFF
>TRBJ2-1|.|once|TRBV7-3
TGTGCCAGCAGCTTACAACCGGGAGTGGGAGATGAGCAGTTCTTC
CASSLQPGVGDEQFF
>TRBJ1-2|TRBD1|.|TRBV6-5
TGTGCCAGCAGTTGCGAACAGGGGTATGGCTACACCTTC
CASSCEQGYGYTF
>TRBJ2-1|TRBD2|.|TRBV10-3
TGTGCCATCAGCGCGGGAGCTGATGAGCAGTTCTTC
CAISAGADEQFF
>TRBJ1-5|TRBD1|.|TRBV12-3/TRBV12-4
TGTGCCAGCAGTTTACGACAGGGAAATAGCAATCAGCCCCAGCATTTT
CASSLRQGNSNQPQHF
>TRBJ2-3|TRBD2|.|TRBV7-2
TGTGCCAGCAGCCCTAGCGGGCTAGCGGGAGGCCCCTCCACAGATACGCAGTATTTT
CASSPSGLAGGPSTDTQYF
>TRBJ1-5|.|.|TRBV7-2
TGTGCCAGCAGCGAAAATGGCGGGTATCAGCCCCAGCATTTT
CASSENGGYQPQHF
>TRBJ2-7|.|.|TRBV5-1
TGCGCCAGCGGCTTGACTGGTTCCGAGCAGTACTTC
CASGLTGSEQYF
>TRBJ1-5|.|.|TRBV11-3
TGTGCCAGCAGTGTCAATGGGGGGGGGCATCAGCCCCAGCATTTT
CASSVNGGGHQPQHF
>TRBJ1-2|TRBD1|.|TRBV18
TGTGCCAGCTCAGATTCCGGGACAGGGAATCTGGCCTATGGCTACACCTTC
CASSDSGTGNLAYGYTF
>TRBJ2-1|.|.|TRBV7-3
TGTGCCAGCAGTCGGGGCTCGCCCAATGAGCAGTTCTTC
CASSRGSPNEQFF
>TRBJ2-3|TRBD1|.|TRBV28
TGTGCCAGCAGGAACCTGGCAGGACAGGGCACAGATACGCAGTATTTT
CASRNLAGQGTDTQYF
>TRBJ2-7|TRBD2|.|TRBV20-1
TGCAGTGCTAGAGATCGGCTAGCGGGAGGCTACGAGCAGTACTTC
CSARDRLAGGYEQYF
>TRBJ2-1|.|.|TRBV28
TGTGCCAGCAGTGGCCCCAGGGGACCCTACAATGAGCAGTTCTTC
CASSGPRGPYNEQFF
>TRBJ2-7|TRBD1|.|TRBV29-1
TGCAGCGTTACTACAGGGGGCAGCTACGAGCCGTACTTC
CSVTTGGSYEPYF
>TRBJ2-1|.|many|TRBV6-6
TGTGCCAGCAGTCGCGGGGCAGTCTCCTACAATGAGCAGTTCTTC
CASSRGAVSYNEQFF
>TRBJ2-7|.|few|TRBV5-4
TGTGCCAGCAGCTTGTACGGCGGCATGGGGCTCGAGCAGTACTTC
CASSLYGGMGLEQYF
>TRBJ2-7|TRBD1|many|TRBV11-3
TGTGCCAGCAGCTTAGAAAGAGGCAAGACAGGGGCTGAACAGGGGACCCCCTACGAGCAGTACTTC
CASSLERGKTGAEQGTPYEQYF
>TRBJ2-5|.|few|TRBV12-3/TRBV12-4
TGTGCCAGCAGAGAACTAGGGGCAGAGACCCAGTACTTC
CASRELGAETQYF
>TRBJ2-3|.|few|TRBV7-9
TGTGCCAGCAGCCCTAGGGGACCAAACCCCCGAAGCACAGATACGCAGTATTTT
CASSPRGPNPRSTDTQYF
>TRBJ2-6|TRBD1|.|TRBV7-2
TGTGCCAGCAGCTTATTGCCAGGGGGCGCTGGGGCCAACGTCCTGACTTTC
CASSLLPGGAGANVLTF
>TRBJ2-1|TRBD2|.|TRBV12-3/TRBV12-4
TGTGCCAGCAGTGGACGAGCGGGGGCTATTTACAATGAGCAGTTCTTC
CASSGRAGAIYNEQFF
>TRBJ2-1|.|.|TRBV6-1
TGTGCCAGCAGGGAAGCCAGCACGTACAATGAGCAGTTCTTC
CASREASTYNEQFF
>TRBJ2-7|TRBD2|.|TRBV6-2/TRBV6-3
TGTGCCAGCAGTTCCACATACCCGGGACTAGCGGGAGACGCCTACGAGCAGTACTTC
CASSSTYPGLAGDAYEQYF
>TRBJ2-3|.|.|TRBV24-1
TGTGCCACCAGTGATTTGCCCGATCAAGGGGCCACAGATACGCAGTATTTT
CATSDLPDQGATDTQYF
>TRBJ2-4|.|.|TRBV12-3/TRBV12-4
TGTGCCAGCAGTCCCTCCCAAAAGCAAAACATTCAGTACTTC
CASSPSQKQNIQYF
>TRBJ1-2|.|.|TRBV27
TGTGCCAGCAGTAGAAGTCAGGGGTATGGCTACACCTTC
CASSRSQGYGYTF
>TRBJ2-1|TRBD2|.|TRBV7-9
TGTGCCAGCAGCTTAACAGGGGTAGCGGGAGTCTACAATGAGCAGTTCTTC
CASSLTGVAGVYNEQFF
>TRBJ2-5|.|.|TRBV7-3
TGTGCCAGCAGCCCGCGTGGTGGGGGGTTGGAGACCCAGTACTTC
CASSPRGGGLETQYF
>TRBJ1-5|TRBD1|.|TRBV28
TGTGCCAGCAGCCTGACGGTAAACCAGGGGGTCCGTCAGCCCCAGCATTTT
CASSLTVNQGVRQPQHF
>TRBJ2-3|.|.|TRBV2
TGTGCCAGCAGTGAATTTTCCACACGGTACGAGGATACGCAGTATTTT
CASSEFSTRYEDTQYF
>TRBJ2-7|TRBD2|many|TRBV12-3/TRBV12-4
TGTGCCAGCAGTTCCGGGGGGAGCTCCTACGAGCAGTACTTC
CASSSGGSSYEQYF
>TRBJ2-1|.|.|TRBV5-6
TGTGCCAGCAGCTTGGCGACTGCAAATGAGCAGTTCTTC
CASSLATANEQFF
>TRBJ2-1|.|few|TRBV2
TGTGCCAGCAGTCTTCTACGGTCTGACGAGCAGTTCTTC
CASSLLRSDEQFF
>TRBJ1-1|.|.|TRBV12-3/TRBV12-4
TGTGCCAGCAGTTTTATCTATCGGGAGAACACTGAAGCTTTCTTT
CASSFIYRENTEAFF
>TRBJ2-7|TRBD1|.|TRBV6-2/TRBV6-3
TGTGCCAGCCTCCGGGACAGGGGATTCTACGAGCAGTACTTC
CASLRDRGFYEQYF
>TRBJ2-6|.|few|TRBV7-2
TGTGCCAGCAGCTTAGGCGGGGCGAGCTCTGGGGCCAACGTCCTGACTTTC
CASSLGGASSGANVLTF
>TRBJ1-2|TRBD1|.|TRBV27
TGTGCCAGCAGTTTATTCGGGACAGTTAACTATGGCTACACCTTC
CASSLFGTVNYGYTF
>TRBJ1-4|TRBD1|.|TRBV3-1
TGTGCCAGCAGCCGCCAGGGGACAGGGAGCGAAAAACTGTTTTTT
CASSRQGTGSEKLFF
>TRBJ2-3|TRBD1|.|TRBV5-1
TGCGCCAGCACCAGGGACAGTCTCACAGATACGCAGTATTTT
CASTRDSLTDTQYF
>TRBJ2-2|TRBD2|many|TRBV9
TGTGCCAGCAGCCCCCGACTAGCTAGGCGGACCGGGGAGCTGTTTTTT
CASSPRLARRTGELFF
>TRBJ2-1|TRBD2|.|TRBV6-2/TRBV6-3
TGTGCCAGCAGTTACGGGCCCCTCATAGCGGGAGGGGACAATGAGCAGTTCTTC
CASSYGPLIAGGDNEQFF